This T cell receptor (beta chain) was documented in a study of blood T cell repertoires in COVID-19. About the research overall: The origin of the acute and convalescent COVID-19 samples was the United States, Italy and Spain. PBMCs, B-cell-depleted T cells, or T cells were the source of the cDNA or gDNA that made up the material.

Authors' analysis steps: Amplification from reference gene primers served as the basis for estimated nucleated cell counts. Repertoires were generated with immunoSEQ multiplex PCR, while TCRdb's copy carries only in-frame clones and drops some. V and J calls and clone size are copied from that table; D and trimming were computed from the DNA. The sample lists just over 250,000 clones, less than 90% occurring once. Germline V gene data show CDR1 as SGHRS and CDR2 as YFSETQ. Germline trimming cut 4 bases from V and 7 bases from J; bases unmatched to any gene: 13. The CDR3 consists of 15 residues. This clone was recorded once.

This chain links TRBV5-1 with TRBJ1-2, with TRBD1 identical over 7 bases. This TCR was recovered from a man between 60 and 75 years old who had recovered from COVID-19. Sequencing was carried out using peripheral blood. CDR3 nucleotides: TGCGCCAGCAGCGCAGCTATGACAGGGTTTGGTGGCTACACCTTC. Translation: CASSAAMTGFGGYTF.